These 16 T cell receptor beta chains were sequenced from one sample in a study of T cell responses to AZD1222 COVID-19 vaccine listed by TCRdb under 2021. To prepare the library, the immunoSEQ multiplex PCR assay was applied. TCRdb took over this immuneACCESS table, retaining in-frame rearrangements with V and J assigned. Such tables are incomplete; in checked studies, under half of the missing clones stem from an unresolved V gene, and the remainder is unexplained. This sample holds 120,000 to 150,000 clones; around nine tenths were observed only once. The top ten clonotypes cover 5% of the sample. This sample's time point label indicates: baseline before first vaccination. The sequencing here drew on peripheral blood, taken on day 0 of AZD1222 vaccination. Receptors originate from an adult in good health.

This chain connects TRBV18 to TRBJ2-1, with 9 bases lining up with TRBD1. Germline V gives CDR1 KGHSH, CDR2 LQKENI. Trimming cost V 3 bases and J 5 bases; bases outside gene matches: 8. CDR3 size: 16 residues. In nucleotides, the CDR3 is TGTGCCAGCTCACCTACCGGACAGGGGCCCGACAATGAGCAGTTCTTC. Translation gives CASSPTGQGPDNEQFF.

The chain couples TRBV28 to TRBJ2-7; 8 bases match TRBD2. With 4 bases clipped from V and 1 base from J, the junction kept 6 bases outside the gene matches. CDR3 length: 15 residues. Germline loops: CDR1 MDHEN, CDR2 SYDVKM. The CDR3: CASSSPSGSSYEQYF. The CDR3 nucleotides read TGTGCCAGCAGTTCCCCTAGCGGGTCATCCTACGAGCAGTACTTC. The full variable domain, with the rest looked up from reference TRBV28 and TRBJ2-7, is DVKVTQSSRYLVKRTGEKVFLECVQDMDHENMFWYRQDPGLGLRLIYFSYDVKMKEKGDIPEGYSVSREKKERFSLILESASTNQTSMYLCASSSPSGSSYEQYFGPGTRLTVT.

The rearrangement links TRBV28 to TRBJ1-1, with 11 nucleotides matching TRBD1. CDR3 length equals 15 residues. CDR1 is MDHEN, CDR2 SYDVKM, per germline. Germline trimming cut 4 bases from V and 4 bases from J; bases unmatched to any gene: 5. CDR3 nucleotide sequence: TGTGCCAGCAGTTGGACAGGGGGCGAGGGCACTGAAGCTTTCTTT. As protein: CASSWTGGEGTEAFF.

This clone was detected once. The chain couples TRBV30 to TRBJ2-7; 7 nucleotides agree with TRBD2. Germline values: CDR1 GTSNPN, CDR2 SVGIG (reference sequence). The junction had 14 bases not matched to a gene; V was cut back by 5 bases and J by 7 bases. This CDR3 is built from 14 residues. The CDR3 nucleotides are TGTGCCTGGGGGGCTATGGGAGGGTTCGGAGAGCAGTACTTC. Amino acid sequence: CAWGAMGGFGEQYF.

The V call is TRBV2, the J call TRBJ2-7; 8 bases are shared with TRBD1. Trimming removed 2 bases from V and 4 bases from J; junction bases left unmatched: 10. The CDR3 contains 16 residues. Germline V lookup: CDR1 SNHLY, CDR2 FYNNEI. The DNA for the CDR3 is TGTGCCAGCAGTGAACCCCCGGGACAGGTTCTTTACGAGCAGTACTTC. It encodes CASSEPPGQVLYEQYF.

On this clone itself: Other DNA sequences in the same sample also yield this CDR3. The V gene is TRBV29-1, the J gene TRBJ2-1; D is uncertain. The CDR3 contains 10 residues. Trimming removed 6 bases from V and 5 bases from J, with 5 bases in between. Germline values: CDR1 SQVTM, CDR2 ANQGSEA. DNA of the CDR3: TGCAGCGTCGCCGACAATGAGCAGTTCTTC. Amino acid sequence: CSVADNEQFF.

V gene TRBV9 combines with J gene TRBJ2-4; the D gene is possibly TRBD2 (6 bases). Trimming left V 3 bases short and J 1 base short, with 11 bases between. Germline CDR1 reads SGDLS; CDR2 reads YYNGEE. The CDR3 contains 15 residues. The CDR3 nucleotides are TGTGCCAGCAGCGCAGGCGGGATCGCCAAAAACATTCAGTACTTC. This codes for CASSAGGIAKNIQYF.

J is TRBJ2-2 and V is TRBV7-9, with TRBD1 identical over 11 bases. The J segment lost 3 bases and the V segment lost 5 bases, leaving 11 bases of the junction unmatched. The germline CDR1 and CDR2 sequences are SEHNR and FQNEAQ (reference sequence). This CDR3 comprises 18 residues. Here the CDR3 DNA reads TGTGCCAGCAGCCCCCCCCGCCGGGACAGGGGGTACACCGGGGAGCTGTTTTTT. Translation: CASSPPRRDRGYTGELFF.

V and J are TRBV2 and TRBJ2-3; D gene unclear. CDR3 length: 12 amino acids. V lost 6 bases and J lost 2, with 6 bases in between. Germline V gives CDR1 SNHLY, CDR2 FYNNEI. Here the CDR3 DNA reads TGTGCCAGCAGCGTCTCCACAGATACGCAGTATTTT. It specifies CASSVSTDTQYF. The full variable domain, rest sourced from reference TRBV2 and TRBJ2-3, is EPEVTQTPSHQVTQMGQEVILRCVPISNHLYFYWYRQILGQKVEFLVSFYNNEISEKSEIFDDQFSVERPDGSNFTLKIRSTKLEDSAMYFCASSVSTDTQYFGPGTRLTVL.

V and J are TRBV27 and TRBJ1-6, with 7 positions matching TRBD1. CDR3 length equals 17 residues. The V gene's germline CDR1 is MNHEY and CDR2 SMNVEV (reference sequence). With 8 bases clipped from V and 5 bases from J, the junction kept 15 bases outside the gene matches. CDR3 nucleotides: TGTGCCAGCCGAACCTTCCTTAGGGGGCCCAATAATTCACCCCTCCACTTT. The encoded protein is CASRTFLRGPNNSPLHF.

The J gene is TRBJ1-5, the V gene TRBV28, with a weak D call TRBD1 (6 bases). Deletions cut 7 bases from V and 4 bases from J, with 11 bases between. Per the germline V gene, CDR1 is MDHEN and CDR2 is SYDVKM. The CDR3 contains 13 residues. CDR3 loop: CASIGQSNQPQHF. The CDR3 bases are TGTGCCAGCATAGGACAGTCTAATCAGCCCCAGCATTTT.

The gene calls are TRBV6-5 and TRBJ2-7; TRBD2 matches at 7 bases. The CDR3 has 15 residues. Germline CDR1 is MNHEY and CDR2 is SVGAGI. The J segment lost 2 bases and the V segment lost 0 bases, leaving 4 bases of the junction unmatched. The chain's CDR3 is CASSYSSGEPYEQYF. The CDR3 nucleotides are TGTGCCAGCAGTTACTCGAGCGGGGAACCCTACGAGCAGTACTTC.

V usage is TRBV6-6 and J usage is TRBJ2-1; D uncertain. This CDR3 comprises 15 residues. Germline V gene data show CDR1 as MNHNY and CDR2 as SVGAGI (reference sequence). V shed 2 bases and J shed 6 bases, with 14 bases lying between them. CDR3 amino acids: CASSYGETGVNEQFF. The CDR3 DNA sequence: TGTGCCAGCAGTTACGGAGAAACGGGCGTCAATGAGCAGTTCTTC.

The gene calls are TRBV30 and TRBJ1-1; D might be TRBD1 (6 bases). CDR3 length: 11 residues. V was pared by 1 base and J by 8 bases, with 8 bases between. Per germline, CDR1 GTSNPN and CDR2 SVGIG (reference sequence). The CDR3 DNA follows: TGTGCCTGGAGTGGGACAGCAGAAGCTTTCTTT. Protein sequence: CAWSGTAEAFF.

The chain couples TRBV27 to TRBJ2-2, with 7 bases lining up with TRBD1. Trimming took 5 bases from V and 2 from J; bases not matched to a gene: 5. The CDR3 is 15 residues long. Germline CDR1 reads MNHEY; CDR2 reads SMNVEV (reference sequence). The CDR3 DNA reads as TGTGCCAGCAGTCCTTGGACAGGAAACACCGGGGAGCTGTTTTTT. It specifies CASSPWTGNTGELFF.

The J gene is TRBJ1-3, the V gene TRBV7-2; D unclear. The V end lost 6 bases, the J end lost 3 bases, and 12 bases lay between the germline ends. The CDR3 has 14 residues. CDR1 is SGHTA and CDR2 is FQGNSA in the germline V gene. The DNA of the CDR3 is TGTGCCAGCAGACCTATTGGAATTGGAAACACCATATATTTT. Translated, it gives CASRPIGIGNTIYF.